This T cell receptor (beta chain) was sequenced for a study of blood T cells in healthy people across ages. General study findings and limits: For the donors, CMV status was unknown and possibly confounded expanded clonotype changes.

Trimming shortened V by 4 bases and J by 0 bases, and 10 bases separated the two germline ends. This CDR3 has 16 amino acids. A second roughly 6 to 12 cycle PCR used barcoded and J-beta primers. From the 5' RACE reads, TCRdb called clonotypes with MiXCR, one entry per CDR3 protein. The repertoire consists of 780,000 or so distinct CDR3 sequences, with roughly three fifths occurring once and the leading ten covering roughly 24%. As regards this clonotype: The antigen is undetermined.

The V gene is TRBV12-3 or TRBV12-4, the J gene TRBJ1-6, with D perhaps matching TRBD1 (6 bases). Sequencing was carried out using blood. The receptor was isolated from a man in his forties in good health. In nucleotides, the CDR3 is TGTGCCAGCAGTTACGGACAGAGCTCCTATAATTCACCCCTCCACTTT. Protein: CASSYGQSSYNSPLHF.